This record concerns one T cell receptor beta chain sequence. Germline V gene sequence: CDR1 MNHNS, CDR2 SASEGT. J was trimmed by 1 base and V by 9 bases; bases with no gene match: 5. This CDR3 has 13 amino acids. The data are from a study of technical replicates of blood from a handful of donors. The table came from immunoSEQ multiplex PCR; TCRdb's copy has only in-frame clones and leaves some out. The sample includes some 94,000 clones, about 95% of them seen just once. This chain connects TRBV6-1 to TRBJ1-2, with 7 positions matching TRBD1. Sequences were obtained from T cells isolated from PBMCs. The clonotype was recovered from a human donor in good health. The CDR3 here is CASGDSFNYGYTF. The DNA for the CDR3 is TGTGCCAGTGGGGACAGTTTTAACTATGGCTACACCTTC.